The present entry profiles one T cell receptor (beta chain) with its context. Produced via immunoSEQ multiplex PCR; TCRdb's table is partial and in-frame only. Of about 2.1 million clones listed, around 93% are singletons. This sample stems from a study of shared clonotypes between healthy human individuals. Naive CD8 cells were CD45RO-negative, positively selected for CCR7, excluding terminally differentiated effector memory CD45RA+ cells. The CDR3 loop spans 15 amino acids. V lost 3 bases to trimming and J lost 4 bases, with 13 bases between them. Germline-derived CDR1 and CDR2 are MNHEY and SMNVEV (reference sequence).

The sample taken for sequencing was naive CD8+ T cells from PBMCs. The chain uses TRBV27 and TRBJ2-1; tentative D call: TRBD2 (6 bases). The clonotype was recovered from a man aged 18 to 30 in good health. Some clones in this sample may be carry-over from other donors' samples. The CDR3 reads CASSFDQRGYNEQFF. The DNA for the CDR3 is TGTGCCAGCAGTTTCGACCAACGGGGGTACAATGAGCAGTTCTTC.